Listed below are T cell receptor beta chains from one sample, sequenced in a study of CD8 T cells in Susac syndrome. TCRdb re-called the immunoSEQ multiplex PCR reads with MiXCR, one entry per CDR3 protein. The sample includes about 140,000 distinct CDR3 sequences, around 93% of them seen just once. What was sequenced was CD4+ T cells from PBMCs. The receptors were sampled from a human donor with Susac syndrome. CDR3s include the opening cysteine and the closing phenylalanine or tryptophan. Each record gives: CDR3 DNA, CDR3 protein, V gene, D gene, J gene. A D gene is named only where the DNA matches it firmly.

CDR3nt: TGTGCCAGCAGCTTGAGACAGGGGGCCGGGGAGCTGTTTTTT; CDR3aa: CASSLRQGAGELFF; v_gene: TRBV5-8; d_gene: TRBD1; j_gene: TRBJ2-2
CDR3nt: TGTGCCACGGAACTAGCGGGGGAATACAATGAGCAGTTCTTC; CDR3aa: CATELAGEYNEQFF; v_gene: TRBV15; d_gene: TRBD2; j_gene: TRBJ2-1
CDR3nt: TGCAGCGTTGCTTCCTTCTACAATGAGCAGTTCTTC; CDR3aa: CSVASFYNEQFF; v_gene: TRBV29-1; d_gene: -; j_gene: TRBJ2-1
CDR3nt: TGTGCCAGCAGCCTAGGACTAGCGGGAGGCTACGAGCAGTACTTC; CDR3aa: CASSLGLAGGYEQYF; v_gene: TRBV6-2/TRBV6-3; d_gene: TRBD2; j_gene: TRBJ2-7
CDR3nt: TGTGCCTGGAAACAGGGGGCCTACGAGCAGTACTTC; CDR3aa: CAWKQGAYEQYF; v_gene: TRBV30; d_gene: TRBD1; j_gene: TRBJ2-7
CDR3nt: TGTGCCAGCAGCTCCGGGACTAGCGGAGATACGCAGTATTTT; CDR3aa: CASSSGTSGDTQYF; v_gene: TRBV7-6; d_gene: TRBD2; j_gene: TRBJ2-3
CDR3nt: TGTGCCACCAGCAGAGACCCCCGGACAGGGCACGGCTACACCTTC; CDR3aa: CATSRDPRTGHGYTF; v_gene: TRBV15; d_gene: TRBD1; j_gene: TRBJ1-2
CDR3nt: TGTGCCACCAAGTACAGAATAGGAAGCCAGCCCCAGCATTTT; CDR3aa: CATKYRIGSQPQHF; v_gene: TRBV10-3; d_gene: -; j_gene: TRBJ1-5
CDR3nt: TGCAGTGCTAGCAACAGTCCCTACGAGCAGTACTTC; CDR3aa: CSASNSPYEQYF; v_gene: TRBV20-1; d_gene: -; j_gene: TRBJ2-7
CDR3nt: TGCAGTGCTAGAGGTCCGGCGGGGCGCACTGAAGCTTTCTTT; CDR3aa: CSARGPAGRTEAFF; v_gene: TRBV20-1; d_gene: -; j_gene: TRBJ1-1
CDR3nt: TGTGCCAGCTCACCACCGGGGGGGGACCGAGAAGCTTTCTTT; CDR3aa: CASSPPGGDREAFF; v_gene: TRBV18; d_gene: -; j_gene: TRBJ1-1
CDR3nt: TGCGCCAGCAGCTTGATACCCGACAGTCAAGAGACCCAGTACTTC; CDR3aa: CASSLIPDSQETQYF; v_gene: TRBV5-1; d_gene: -; j_gene: TRBJ2-5
CDR3nt: TGCGCCAGCAGCTTACAGGGTGAGGATGGCTACACCTTC; CDR3aa: CASSLQGEDGYTF; v_gene: TRBV5-1; d_gene: -; j_gene: TRBJ1-2
CDR3nt: TGCAGTGCTCAGACGGGGTCCTATGGCTACACCTTC; CDR3aa: CSAQTGSYGYTF; v_gene: TRBV20-1; d_gene: -; j_gene: TRBJ1-2
CDR3nt: TGTGCCAGCAGCGCTGCCCGTTCGATCGGGGAGCTGTTTTTT; CDR3aa: CASSAARSIGELFF; v_gene: TRBV2; d_gene: -; j_gene: TRBJ2-2
CDR3nt: TGTGCCAGCAGCTCACCGAACACTGAAGCTTTCTTT; CDR3aa: CASSSPNTEAFF; v_gene: TRBV7-9; d_gene: -; j_gene: TRBJ1-1
CDR3nt: TGCGCCAGCAGCTTATTGACAGGGGAAGGGGATAACTATGGCTACACCTTC; CDR3aa: CASSLLTGEGDNYGYTF; v_gene: TRBV5-1; d_gene: TRBD1; j_gene: TRBJ1-2